These 18 T cell receptor beta chains were all obtained from the same sample, sequenced in a study of blood T cell repertoires in COVID-19. This table comes from immunoSEQ multiplex PCR, and its TCRdb copy is limited to in-frame clones, with some not included. The table shows about 170,000 clones, with under 85% occurring only once. Material for sequencing was PBMCs or T cells enriched from blood (not recorded which). Receptors were obtained from a man in his fifties or sixties who had recovered from COVID-19.

This chain uses TRBV28 with TRBJ1-5; the D gene is possibly TRBD1 (5 bases). In germline, CDR1 is MDHEN, CDR2 SYDVKM. V dropped 7 bases and J dropped 4 bases, with 17 bases sitting between them. The CDR3 loop spans 15 amino acids. CDR3 in DNA: TGTGCCAGCACCCACCTGGGGAAGGGGAATCAGCCCCAGCATTTT. Its translation is CASTHLGKGNQPQHF.

The sample holds a few counts of this clone. The V gene is TRBV30, the J gene TRBJ1-6; D is possibly TRBD1 (6 bases). Trimming took off 3 bases at V and 10 bases at J, with 13 bases between the two ends. The germline V gene encodes CDR1 GTSNPN and CDR2 SVGIG (reference sequence). This CDR3 is built from 13 residues. CDR3 loop: CAWRGGGVSPLHF. The CDR3 DNA reads as TGTGCCTGGAGAGGGGGGGGTGTATCACCCCTCCACTTT.

V gene TRBV10-3 combines with J gene TRBJ2-5, with a weak D call TRBD2 (6 bases). The germline V and J ends were trimmed by 6 bases and 4 bases, with 15 bases remaining between them. Germline-derived CDR1 and CDR2 are ENHRY and SYGVKD. The CDR3 covers 14 residues. The CDR3 DNA follows: TGTGCCATCAGGCGGGACTCCGCAGGAGAGACCCAGTACTTC. The encoded protein is CAIRRDSAGETQYF.

This clone occurred once. This chain joins TRBV4-1 and TRBJ2-1; 7 nucleotides line up with TRBD1. In germline, CDR1 is MGHRA, CDR2 YSYEKL. The CDR3 sequence is 14 residues long. V shed 2 bases and J 7 bases; nucleotides not matched to a gene: 5. In DNA, the CDR3 is TGCGCCAGCAGCCAACGCACAGGGGATAATGAGCAGTTCTTC. Its protein product is CASSQRTGDNEQFF.

A single count supports this clone. The rearrangement links TRBV7-6 to TRBJ1-1, with D possibly being TRBD1 (6 bases). The CDR3 runs 17 residues. CDR1 SGHVS and CDR2 FNYEAQ come from the germline V gene. Trimming pared 1 base from V and 4 bases from J, leaving 19 bases between. CDR3 amino acids: CASSLVASGGLATEAFF. The CDR3, as DNA: TGTGCCAGCAGCTTAGTTGCCTCCGGGGGGCTTGCCACTGAAGCTTTCTTT.

The V gene is TRBV24-1, the J gene TRBJ2-2; possible D gene TRBD1, 5 bases. Germline values: CDR1 KGHDR, CDR2 SFDVKD. The CDR3 extends over 16 amino acids. Trimming cost V 1 base and J 5 bases, with 13 bases left between them. This chain's CDR3 is CATSDFPGHTTGELFF. CDR3 coding DNA: TGTGCCACCAGTGATTTCCCTGGACATACAACCGGGGAGCTGTTTTTT.

This clone was counted a few times. The chain carries TRBV28 and TRBJ2-2, with D tentatively TRBD2 (6 bases). Trimming shortened V by 7 bases and J by 3 bases, and 15 bases separated the two germline ends. CDR3 length equals 15 residues. From germline, CDR1 is MDHEN and CDR2 SYDVKM. CDR3 coding DNA: TGTGCCAGCAATGAGGAGGGGTTGGACACCGGGGAGCTGTTTTTT. As protein: CASNEEGLDTGELFF.

This chain links TRBV18 with TRBJ2-3, with 10 bases identical to TRBD1. From germline, CDR1 is KGHSH and CDR2 LQKENI. The CDR3 spans 19 residues. V shed 5 bases, J shed 2 bases, and the junction held 16 bases outside the gene matches. CDR3 DNA sequence: TGTGCCAGCTCATCTCCTCGTGCCCTCGGGACAGGGGCCACAGATACGCAGTATTTT. It encodes CASSSPRALGTGATDTQYF.

The chain is built from TRBV7-8 and TRBJ1-1, with 10 bases lining up with TRBD1. Germline V gives CDR1 SGHVS, CDR2 FQNEAQ. The CDR3 has 17 residues. Trimming removed 4 bases from V and 3 bases from J; junction bases left unmatched: 11. The chain's CDR3 is CASSSGWDRGSDTEAFF. In DNA form, the CDR3 reads TGTGCCAGCAGCTCGGGTTGGGACAGGGGATCCGACACTGAAGCTTTCTTT.

V is TRBV21-1 and J is TRBJ1-6; the D call of TRBD1 is as the table states it, not checked on the DNA. TRBV21-1 is termed a pseudogene. The CDR3 sequence is 18 residues long. In DNA form, the CDR3 reads TGTGCCAGCAGCAAAGGGGGACAGGGGGCGAGAATCGGTTCACCCCTCCACTTT. This gives the protein CASSKGGQGARIGSPLHF.

This clone was detected once. The genes are TRBV24-1 and TRBJ2-2, with 11 nucleotides matching TRBD1. The CDR3 spans 17 residues. Per germline, CDR1 KGHDR and CDR2 SFDVKD. V gave up 9 bases and J gave up 5 bases; unmatched junction bases: 13. The CDR3 region has the DNA TGTGCCACCGGACCCCAGGGACAGGGGGTTTTGACCGGGGAGCTGTTTTTT. Its protein product is CATGPQGQGVLTGELFF.

The V gene is TRBV3-1 (or the pseudogene TRBV3-2), the J gene TRBJ1-6, with a weak D call TRBD1 (5 bases). From germline, CDR1 is LGHDT and CDR2 YNNKEL (reference sequence). V dropped 5 bases and J dropped 0 bases, with 14 bases sitting between them. The CDR3 totals 17 residues. The CDR3 protein is CASSGDLPSSYNSPLHF. CDR3 in DNA: TGTGCCAGCAGCGGGGACTTACCGAGCTCCTATAATTCACCCCTCCACTTT.

The CDR3 region is CASREYGAGVETQYF. The CDR3 bases are TGTGCCAGCAGGGAGTATGGGGCTGGGGTGGAGACCCAGTACTTC. This rearrangement joins TRBV3-1 (or the pseudogene TRBV3-2) to TRBJ2-5; D possibly corresponds to TRBD1 (5 bases). CDR3 length: 15 residues. Germline CDR1 and CDR2: LGHDT and YNNKEL (reference sequence). Trimming cost V 6 bases and J 5 bases, with 19 bases left between them.

The rearrangement uses TRBV9 and TRBJ1-1; TRBD1 aligns across 9 bases. Germline trimming cut 7 bases from V and 1 base from J; bases unmatched to any gene: 5. There are 14 residues in the CDR3. Germline V lookup: CDR1 SGDLS, CDR2 YYNGEE. DNA of the CDR3: TGTGCCAGCGGGTCGACAGGGGGGAACACTGAAGCTTTCTTT. Translation: CASGSTGGNTEAFF. Combining the CDR3 with reference TRBV9 and TRBJ1-1 gives the whole variable domain DSGVTQTPKHLITATGQRVTLRCSPRSGDLSVYWYQQSLDQGLQFLIQYYNGEERAKGNILERFSAQQFPDLHSELNLSSLELGDSALYFCASGSTGGNTEAFFGQGTRLTVV.

There are a few counts of this clone. This chain joins TRBV6-5 and TRBJ1-1, with 10 bases lining up with TRBD1. The CDR3 is 13 residues long. V was pared by 8 bases and J by 3 bases, with 3 bases of the junction left unmatched. Germline V gene sequence: CDR1 MNHEY, CDR2 SVGAGI. CDR3 nucleotides: TGTGCCAGCGAGGGACAGGGGCACACTGAAGCTTTCTTT. Amino acid sequence: CASEGQGHTEAFF.

Worth noting for this clone: A junction boundary mismatches the germline segment, possibly from a read error. The rearrangement links TRBV11-2 to TRBJ1-2, with 10 bases that match TRBD1. The V gene's germline CDR1 is SGHAT and CDR2 FQNNGV. CDR3 length equals 14 residues. The CDR3 reads CASSPWDRGPLSAF. DNA for the CDR3: TGTGCCAGCAGCCCATGGGACAGGGGACCACTTAGCGCCTTC.

The chain has TRBV5-1 and TRBJ2-3; D is possibly TRBD2 (5 bases). The CDR3 covers 15 residues. V dropped 2 bases and J dropped 3 bases, with 13 bases sitting between them. CDR1 and CDR2 from the germline V gene are SGHRS and YFSETQ. CDR3 loop: CASSFGPTGTDTQYF. In DNA, the CDR3 is TGCGCCAGCAGCTTCGGACCTACGGGGACAGATACGCAGTATTTT.

V and J are TRBV30 and TRBJ2-7; TRBD1 is a possible D gene (6 bases). This CDR3 is built from 13 residues. Trimming removed 2 bases at V and 4 bases at J, with 12 bases between. CDR1 is GTSNPN, CDR2 SVGIG, per germline (reference sequence). The CDR3 spells CAWSQGLPYEQYF. The CDR3, as DNA: TGTGCCTGGAGTCAGGGGCTCCCTTACGAGCAGTACTTC.